This is a list of T cell receptor beta chains from one sample in a study of identical twins. TCRdb redid the calling of the 5' RACE reads with MiXCR, one entry per CDR3 protein. The sample lists some 500,000 distinct CDR3 sequences, approximately 22% occurring once. These data were likewise used in another study, on T cells expressing NK-cell markers.

The sequenced material came from CD4+ T cells sorted from blood. The receptor set was obtained from a woman in her late teens or twenties in good health. CDR3s leave out the opening cysteine and the closing phenylalanine or tryptophan. Fields, in order: V gene, J gene, CDR3 protein.

v_gene: TRBV6-1
j_gene: TRBJ2-3
CDR3aa: ASSEPGQGTDTQY

v_gene: TRBV25-1
j_gene: TRBJ2-3
CDR3aa: ASRDVGDTQY

v_gene: TRBV12-5
j_gene: TRBJ2-7
CDR3aa: ASGPQGGQY

v_gene: TRBV10-3
j_gene: TRBJ1-2
CDR3aa: AISERRANYGYT

v_gene: TRBV4-3
j_gene: TRBJ2-1
CDR3aa: ASSQESVSSYNEQF

v_gene: TRBV6-5
j_gene: TRBJ2-3
CDR3aa: ASSSNVRGRDTQY

v_gene: TRBV29-1
j_gene: TRBJ2-2
CDR3aa: SVGYIGTGELF

v_gene: TRBV12-3/TRBV12-4
j_gene: TRBJ1-6
CDR3aa: ASSLVGGANSPLH

v_gene: TRBV20-1
j_gene: TRBJ2-1
CDR3aa: SARSLGAGAPYNEQF

v_gene: TRBV5-1
j_gene: TRBJ1-4
CDR3aa: ASSSLTGREEKLF

v_gene: TRBV7-2
j_gene: TRBJ2-2
CDR3aa: ASSRTSANTGELF

v_gene: TRBV20-1
j_gene: TRBJ2-1
CDR3aa: SARGGWEREFEQF

v_gene: TRBV3-1
j_gene: TRBJ1-2
CDR3aa: ASSYFYGYT

v_gene: TRBV12-3/TRBV12-4
j_gene: TRBJ1-2
CDR3aa: ASRGHGYT

v_gene: TRBV2
j_gene: TRBJ2-3
CDR3aa: ASSEEGNAQY

v_gene: TRBV9
j_gene: TRBJ2-7
CDR3aa: ASSPRRAGLEQY

v_gene: TRBV6-5
j_gene: TRBJ1-1
CDR3aa: ASSLGQGKAF

v_gene: TRBV20-1
j_gene: TRBJ2-1
CDR3aa: SARTPSGGSYNEQF

v_gene: TRBV9
j_gene: TRBJ2-2
CDR3aa: ASSGTAGVVELF

v_gene: TRBV6-2/TRBV6-3
j_gene: TRBJ1-5
CDR3aa: ASKPNWGTGERSSNQPQH

v_gene: TRBV7-2
j_gene: TRBJ2-5
CDR3aa: ASSLVVTQY

v_gene: TRBV7-2
j_gene: TRBJ2-7
CDR3aa: ASSLPRPTYEQY

v_gene: TRBV6-1
j_gene: TRBJ2-5
CDR3aa: ASSEGGGQETQY

v_gene: TRBV5-4
j_gene: TRBJ1-2
CDR3aa: ASSWDVRGYT

v_gene: TRBV2
j_gene: TRBJ2-4
CDR3aa: ASSLGTSGAKNIQY

v_gene: TRBV5-1
j_gene: TRBJ2-2
CDR3aa: ASSLGQGFGTGELF

v_gene: TRBV20-1
j_gene: TRBJ2-1
CDR3aa: SGSNGDYNEQF

v_gene: TRBV7-2
j_gene: TRBJ2-7
CDR3aa: ASSPRLGPYEQY

v_gene: TRBV12-3/TRBV12-4
j_gene: TRBJ2-7
CDR3aa: ASSFLRGASYEQY

v_gene: TRBV4-3
j_gene: TRBJ1-3
CDR3aa: ASSQDLQGSIY

v_gene: TRBV6-1
j_gene: TRBJ1-6
CDR3aa: ASRNRVGSPLH

v_gene: TRBV29-1
j_gene: TRBJ1-1
CDR3aa: SGGGQFPGNTEAF

v_gene: TRBV7-9
j_gene: TRBJ2-7
CDR3aa: ASRTGAGLEQY

v_gene: TRBV6-5
j_gene: TRBJ1-1
CDR3aa: ASSYSRESEAF

v_gene: TRBV12-3/TRBV12-4
j_gene: TRBJ1-6
CDR3aa: ASSLAFDRAYNSPLH

v_gene: TRBV11-2
j_gene: TRBJ2-5
CDR3aa: ASSIQGRPGTQY

v_gene: TRBV6-6
j_gene: TRBJ2-7
CDR3aa: ASSYSTDYEQY

v_gene: TRBV7-9
j_gene: TRBJ1-1
CDR3aa: ASSLAGEVSTEAF

v_gene: TRBV6-1
j_gene: TRBJ1-5
CDR3aa: ASSRQGYPNQPQH

v_gene: TRBV20-1
j_gene: TRBJ2-5
CDR3aa: SARRLAGRETQY